A selection of T cell receptor beta chains follows, all from one sample in a study of cytomegalovirus exposure and HLA in healthy donors. The repertoire was sequenced with immunoSEQ multiplex PCR; TCRdb's copy has only in-frame clones and lacks some. Of 55,000 to 70,000 clones listed, more than 80% were seen once; the top ten hold 2%. The sequenced material came from PBMCs. These receptors all come from a woman in her thirties in good health and CMV-seronegative. The CDR3 runs from the conserved cysteine through the conserved F or W. Each record gives: CDR3 protein, CDR3 DNA, D gene, J gene, clone size, V gene. A D gene is named only where the DNA matches it firmly. Expanded clones get a size class; other rows say once, few or many, or leave the size out.

CASSLAAYSYEQYF	TGTGCCAGCAGCTTAGCGGCATACTCCTACGAGCAGTACTTC	.	TRBJ2-7	.	TRBV7-2
CASSLSRPSNEQFF	TGTGCCAGCAGCTTATCGCGGCCGTCTAATGAGCAGTTCTTC	.	TRBJ2-1	.	TRBV7-2
CASSLGRFYGYTF	TGTGCCAGCAGCTTGGGCCGGTTCTATGGCTACACCTTC	.	TRBJ1-2	.	TRBV5-6
CASSLGHPNYGYTF	TGTGCCAGCAGCTTGGGACATCCTAACTATGGCTACACCTTC	.	TRBJ1-2	.	TRBV5-4
CASSFQGGSYNEQFF	TGTGCCAGCAGCTTCCAAGGAGGTTCCTACAATGAGCAGTTCTTC	.	TRBJ2-1	.	TRBV5-8
CSATLVGEQYF	TGCAGTGCTACTTTAGTCGGCGAGCAGTACTTC	.	TRBJ2-7	once	TRBV20-1
CASSEESVGQGREKLFF	TGTGCCAGCAGTGAAGAGAGTGTGGGACAGGGTAGAGAAAAACTGTTTTTT	TRBD1	TRBJ1-4	.	TRBV6-1
CASSEATGGGETQYF	TGCGCCAGCAGCGAGGCGACAGGGGGCGGAGAGACCCAGTACTTC	TRBD1	TRBJ2-5	.	TRBV5-1
CASSPRQGRETQYF	TGTGCCAGCAGCCCCCGACAGGGTCGAGAGACCCAGTACTTC	TRBD1	TRBJ2-5	few	TRBV7-8
CASIKSGEVYEQYF	TGTGCCAGCATCAAGAGTGGGGAGGTCTACGAGCAGTACTTC	.	TRBJ2-7	.	TRBV28
CASSQTSQGVGTDTQYF	TGCGCCAGCAGCCAGACTTCTCAGGGGGTGGGGACAGATACGCAGTATTTT	TRBD1	TRBJ2-3	.	TRBV4-1
CASSSGQGALEQYF	TGTGCCAGCAGCTCGGGACAGGGGGCTCTCGAGCAGTACTTC	TRBD1	TRBJ2-7	.	TRBV7-2
CASSLALAVWYEQYF	TGTGCCAGCAGCTTGGCTCTAGCGGTTTGGTACGAGCAGTACTTC	TRBD2	TRBJ2-7	.	TRBV7-3
CSVGDSDNYGYTF	TGCAGCGTTGGGGACAGCGATAACTATGGCTACACCTTC	TRBD1	TRBJ1-2	.	TRBV29-1
CASSLTRTSGSSEFF	TGTGCCAGCAGCTTAACTCGGACTAGCGGGAGTTCGGAGTTCTTC	TRBD2	TRBJ2-1	.	TRBV7-2
CASSPGHEQYF	TGTGCCAGCAGTCCGGGTCACGAGCAGTACTTC	.	TRBJ2-7	.	TRBV25-1
CSVSGKETQYF	TGCAGTGTCAGCGGTAAAGAGACCCAGTACTTC	.	TRBJ2-5	once	TRBV20-1